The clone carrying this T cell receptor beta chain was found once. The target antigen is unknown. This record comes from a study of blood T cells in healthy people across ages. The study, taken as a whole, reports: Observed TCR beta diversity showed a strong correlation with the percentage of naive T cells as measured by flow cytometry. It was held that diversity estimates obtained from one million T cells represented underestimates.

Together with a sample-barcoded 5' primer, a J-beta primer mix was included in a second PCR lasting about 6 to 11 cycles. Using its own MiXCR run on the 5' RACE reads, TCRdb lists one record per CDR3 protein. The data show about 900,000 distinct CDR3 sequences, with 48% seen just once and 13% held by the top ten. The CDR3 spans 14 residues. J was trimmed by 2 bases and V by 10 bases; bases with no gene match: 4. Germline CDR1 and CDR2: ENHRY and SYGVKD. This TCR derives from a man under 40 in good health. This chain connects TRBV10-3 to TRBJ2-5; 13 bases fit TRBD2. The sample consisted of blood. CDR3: CATLAGGQQETQYF. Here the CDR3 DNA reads TGTGCCACACTAGCGGGGGGGCAGCAAGAGACCCAGTACTTC.